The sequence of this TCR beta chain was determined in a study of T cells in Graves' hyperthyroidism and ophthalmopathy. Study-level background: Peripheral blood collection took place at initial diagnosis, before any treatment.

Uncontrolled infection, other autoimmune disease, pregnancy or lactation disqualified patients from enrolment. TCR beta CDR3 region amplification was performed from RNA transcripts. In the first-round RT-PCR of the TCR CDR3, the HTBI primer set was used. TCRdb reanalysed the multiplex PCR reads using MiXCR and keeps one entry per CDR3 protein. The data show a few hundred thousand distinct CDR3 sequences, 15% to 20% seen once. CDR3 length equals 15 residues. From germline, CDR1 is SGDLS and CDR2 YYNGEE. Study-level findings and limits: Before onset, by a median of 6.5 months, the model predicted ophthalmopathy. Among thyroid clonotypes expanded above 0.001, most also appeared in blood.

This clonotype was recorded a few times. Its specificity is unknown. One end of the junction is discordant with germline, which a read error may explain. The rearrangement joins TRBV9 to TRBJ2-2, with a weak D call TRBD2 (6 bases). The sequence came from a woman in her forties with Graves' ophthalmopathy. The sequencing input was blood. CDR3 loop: CASTRDFPNTGKLFF. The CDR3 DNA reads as TGTGCCAGCACCCGGGACTTCCCGAACACCGGGAAGCTGTTTTTT.